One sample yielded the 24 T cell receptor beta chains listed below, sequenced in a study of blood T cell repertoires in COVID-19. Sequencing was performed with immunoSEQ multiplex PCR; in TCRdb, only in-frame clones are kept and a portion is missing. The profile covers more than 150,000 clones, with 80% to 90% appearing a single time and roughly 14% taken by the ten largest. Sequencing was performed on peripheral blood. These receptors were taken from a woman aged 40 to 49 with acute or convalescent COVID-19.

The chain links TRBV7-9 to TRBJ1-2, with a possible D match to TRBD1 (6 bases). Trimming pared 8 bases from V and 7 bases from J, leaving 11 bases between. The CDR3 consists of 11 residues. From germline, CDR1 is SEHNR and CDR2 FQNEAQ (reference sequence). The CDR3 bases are TGTGCCAGCGTTCTAGGGGGTGGCTACACCTTC. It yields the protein CASVLGGGYTF.

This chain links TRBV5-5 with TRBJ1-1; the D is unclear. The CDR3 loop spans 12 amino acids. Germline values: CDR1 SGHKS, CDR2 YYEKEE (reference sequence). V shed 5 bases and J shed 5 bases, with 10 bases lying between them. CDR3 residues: CASSYTVTEAFF. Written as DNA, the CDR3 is TGTGCCAGCAGTTATACAGTAACTGAAGCTTTCTTT.

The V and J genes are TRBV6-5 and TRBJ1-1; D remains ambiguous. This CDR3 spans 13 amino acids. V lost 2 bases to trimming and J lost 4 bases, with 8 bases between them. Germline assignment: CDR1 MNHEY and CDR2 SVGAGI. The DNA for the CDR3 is TGTGCCAGCAGTTACGGTCCTAGCACTGAAGCTTTCTTT. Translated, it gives CASSYGPSTEAFF.

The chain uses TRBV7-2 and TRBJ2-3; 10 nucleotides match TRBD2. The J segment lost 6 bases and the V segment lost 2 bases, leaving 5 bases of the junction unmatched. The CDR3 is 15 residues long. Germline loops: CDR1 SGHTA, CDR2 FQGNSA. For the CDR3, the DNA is TGTGCCAGCAGCTTAACGAGCGGGAGGGTCGATACGCAGTATTTT. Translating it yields CASSLTSGRVDTQYF.

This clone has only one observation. CDR3 residues: CAIRNAPGQGAYGYTF. CDR3 DNA: TGTGCCATCAGGAACGCTCCGGGACAGGGGGCCTATGGCTACACCTTC. The genes are TRBV10-3 and TRBJ1-2; 12 nucleotides match TRBD1. V was clipped by 6 bases and J by 4 bases; unmatched bases: 9. The CDR3 sequence is 16 residues long. Germline-derived CDR1 and CDR2 are ENHRY and SYGVKD.

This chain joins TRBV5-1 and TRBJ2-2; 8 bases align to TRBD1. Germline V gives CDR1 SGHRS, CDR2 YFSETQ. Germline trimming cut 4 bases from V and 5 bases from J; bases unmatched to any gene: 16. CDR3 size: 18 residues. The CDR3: CASSTLVRGTGDTGELFF. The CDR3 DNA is TGCGCCAGCAGCACCCTCGTTCGGGGGACAGGAGATACCGGGGAGCTGTTTTTT.

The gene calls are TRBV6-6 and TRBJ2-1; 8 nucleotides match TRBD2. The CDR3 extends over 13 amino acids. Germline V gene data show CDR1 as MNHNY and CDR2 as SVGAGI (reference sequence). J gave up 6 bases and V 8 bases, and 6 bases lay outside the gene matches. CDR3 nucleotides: TGTGCCAGCTATGTGACTAGCGCCAATGAGCAGTTCTTC. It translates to CASYVTSANEQFF.

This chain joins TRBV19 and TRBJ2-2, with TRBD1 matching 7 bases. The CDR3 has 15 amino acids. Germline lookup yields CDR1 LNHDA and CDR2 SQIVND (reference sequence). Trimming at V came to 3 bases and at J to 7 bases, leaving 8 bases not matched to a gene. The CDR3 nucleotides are TGTGCCAGTAGTATGGCCAGGGGGTTGATCGGGGAGCTGTTTTTT. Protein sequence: CASSMARGLIGELFF.

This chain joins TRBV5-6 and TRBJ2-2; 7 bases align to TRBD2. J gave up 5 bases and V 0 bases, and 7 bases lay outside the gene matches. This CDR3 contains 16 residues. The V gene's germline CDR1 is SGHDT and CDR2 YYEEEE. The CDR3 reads CASSLGMAGGTGELFF. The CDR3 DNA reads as TGTGCCAGCAGCTTGGGAATGGCCGGGGGGACCGGGGAGCTGTTTTTT. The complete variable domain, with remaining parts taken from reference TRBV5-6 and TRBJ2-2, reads DAGVTQSPTHLIKTRGQQVTLRCSPKSGHDTVSWYQQALGQGPQFIFQYYEEEERQRGNFPDRFSGHQFPNYSSELNVNALLLGDSALYLCASSLGMAGGTGELFFGEGSRLTVL.

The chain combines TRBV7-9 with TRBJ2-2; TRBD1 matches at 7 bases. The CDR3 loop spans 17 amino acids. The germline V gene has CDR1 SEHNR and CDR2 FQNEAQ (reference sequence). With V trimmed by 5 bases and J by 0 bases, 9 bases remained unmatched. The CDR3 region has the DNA TGTGCCAGCAGCCCAGCTCGGACAGGCCCGAACACCGGGGAGCTGTTTTTT. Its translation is CASSPARTGPNTGELFF. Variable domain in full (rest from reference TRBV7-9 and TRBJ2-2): DTGVSQNPRHKITKRGQNVTFRCDPISEHNRLYWYRQTLGQGPEFLTYFQNEAQLEKSRLLSDRFSAERPKGSFSTLEIQRTEQGDSAMYLCASSPARTGPNTGELFFGEGSRLTVL.

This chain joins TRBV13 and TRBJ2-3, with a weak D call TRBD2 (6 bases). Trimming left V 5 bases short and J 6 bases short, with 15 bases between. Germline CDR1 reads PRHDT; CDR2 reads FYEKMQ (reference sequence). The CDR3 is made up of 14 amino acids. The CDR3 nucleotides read TGTGCCAGCAGCACCGGGACTCTTGTTGATACGCAGTATTTT. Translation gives CASSTGTLVDTQYF. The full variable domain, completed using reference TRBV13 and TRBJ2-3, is AAGVIQSPRHLIKEKRETATLKCYPIPRHDTVYWYQQGPGQDPQFLISFYEKMQSDKGSIPDRFSAQQFSDYHSELNMSSLELGDSALYFCASSTGTLVDTQYFGPGTRLTVL.

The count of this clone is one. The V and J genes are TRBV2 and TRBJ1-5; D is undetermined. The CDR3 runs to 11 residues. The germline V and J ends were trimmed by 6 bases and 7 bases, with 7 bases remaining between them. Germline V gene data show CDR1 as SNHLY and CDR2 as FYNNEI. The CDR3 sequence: CASRDGQPQHF. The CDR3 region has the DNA TGTGCCAGCAGAGATGGCCAGCCCCAGCATTTT.

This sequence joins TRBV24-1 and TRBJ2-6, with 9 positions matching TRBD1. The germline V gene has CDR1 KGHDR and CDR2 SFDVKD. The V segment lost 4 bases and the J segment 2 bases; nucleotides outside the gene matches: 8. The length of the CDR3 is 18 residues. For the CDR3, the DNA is TGTGCCACCAGTGAGCCGGGACAGGGACGGGCTGGGGCCAACGTCCTGACTTTC. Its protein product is CATSEPGQGRAGANVLTF.

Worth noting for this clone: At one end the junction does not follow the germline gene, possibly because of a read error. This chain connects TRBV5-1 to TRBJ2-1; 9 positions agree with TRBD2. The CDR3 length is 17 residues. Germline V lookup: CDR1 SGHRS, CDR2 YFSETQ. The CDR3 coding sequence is TGCGCCAGCAGCTTGGTAATGGGACTAGCCTCCCACAATGAGCAGTTCTTC. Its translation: CASSLVMGLASHNEQFF. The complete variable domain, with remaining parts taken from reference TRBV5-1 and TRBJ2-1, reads KAGVTQTPRYLIKTRGQQVTLSCSPISGHRSVSWYQQTPGQGLQFLFEYFSETQRNKGNFPGRFSGRQFSNSRSEMNVSTLELGDSALYLCASSLVMGLASHNEQFFGPGTRLTVL.

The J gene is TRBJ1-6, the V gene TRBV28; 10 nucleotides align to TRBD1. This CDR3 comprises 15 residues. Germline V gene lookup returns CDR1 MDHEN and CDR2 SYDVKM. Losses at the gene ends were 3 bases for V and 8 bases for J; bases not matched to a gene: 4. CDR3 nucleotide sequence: TGTGCCAGCAGTTTCAGGGACAGGGGCCATTCACCCCTCCACTTT. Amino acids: CASSFRDRGHSPLHF.

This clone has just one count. In DNA, the CDR3 is TGTGCCAGCAAACCCCTCGGCTATGGCTACACCTTC. Protein sequence: CASKPLGYGYTF. The V call is TRBV2, the J call TRBJ1-2; D not certain. This CDR3 has 12 amino acids. CDR1 is SNHLY and CDR2 is FYNNEI in the germline V gene. V was cut by 7 bases and J by 4 bases, with 10 bases left in between.

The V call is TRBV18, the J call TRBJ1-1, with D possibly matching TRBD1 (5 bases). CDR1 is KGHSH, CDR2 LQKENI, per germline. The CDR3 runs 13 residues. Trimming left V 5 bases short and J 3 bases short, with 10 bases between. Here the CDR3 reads CASSFEGDTEAFF. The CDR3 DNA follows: TGTGCCAGCTCATTTGAAGGGGACACTGAAGCTTTCTTT.

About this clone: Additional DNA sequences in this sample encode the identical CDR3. The CDR3 nucleotides are TGTGCCAGTAGTAGCGGACAGCAAGAGACCCAGTACTTC. This translates into CASSSGQQETQYF. The V and J genes are TRBV19 and TRBJ2-5; tentative D call: TRBD1 (6 bases). Germline CDR1 and CDR2: LNHDA and SQIVND (reference sequence). This CDR3 region has 13 residues. Trimming took off 4 bases at V and 2 bases at J, with 8 bases between the two ends.

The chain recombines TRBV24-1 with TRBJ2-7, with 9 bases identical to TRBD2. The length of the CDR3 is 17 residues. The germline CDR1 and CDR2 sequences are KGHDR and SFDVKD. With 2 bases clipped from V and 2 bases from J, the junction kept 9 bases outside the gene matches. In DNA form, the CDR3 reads TGTGCCACCAGTGATTCCCGTGGGACTAGCAGGACCTACGAGCAGTACTTC. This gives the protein CATSDSRGTSRTYEQYF.

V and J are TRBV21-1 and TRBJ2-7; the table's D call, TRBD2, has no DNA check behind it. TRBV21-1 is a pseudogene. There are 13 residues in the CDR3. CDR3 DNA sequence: TGTGCCAGCAGCTGTAGCGGGGGGGCCGGGCAGTACTTC. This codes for CASSCSGGAGQYF.

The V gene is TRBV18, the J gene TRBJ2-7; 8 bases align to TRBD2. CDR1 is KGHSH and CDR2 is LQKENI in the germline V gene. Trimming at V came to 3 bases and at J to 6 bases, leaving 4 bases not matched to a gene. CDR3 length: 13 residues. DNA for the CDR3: TGTGCCAGCTCACCTTCTAGCGGGCGCGAGCAGTACTTC. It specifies CASSPSSGREQYF. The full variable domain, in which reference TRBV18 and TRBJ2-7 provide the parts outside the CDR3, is NAGVMQNPRHLVRRRGQEARLRCSPMKGHSHVYWYRQLPEEGLKFMVYLQKENIIDESGMPKERFSAEFPKEGPSILRIQQVVRGDSAAYFCASSPSSGREQYFGPGTRLTVT.

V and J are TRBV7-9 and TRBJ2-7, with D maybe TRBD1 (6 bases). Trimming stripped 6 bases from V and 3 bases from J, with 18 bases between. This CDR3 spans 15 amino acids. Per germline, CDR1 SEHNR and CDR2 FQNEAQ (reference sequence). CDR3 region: CASSFGQHRLYEQYF. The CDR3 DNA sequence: TGTGCCAGCAGTTTCGGACAGCATAGACTCTACGAGCAGTACTTC.

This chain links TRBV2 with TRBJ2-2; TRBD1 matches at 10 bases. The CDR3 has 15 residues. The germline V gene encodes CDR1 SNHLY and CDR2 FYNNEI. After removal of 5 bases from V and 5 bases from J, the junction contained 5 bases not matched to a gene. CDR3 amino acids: CASSHGQGGTGELFF. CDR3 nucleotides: TGTGCCAGCAGTCATGGACAGGGGGGGACCGGGGAGCTGTTTTTT. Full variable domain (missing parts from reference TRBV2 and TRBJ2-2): EPEVTQTPSHQVTQMGQEVILRCVPISNHLYFYWYRQILGQKVEFLVSFYNNEISEKSEIFDDQFSVERPDGSNFTLKIRSTKLEDSAMYFCASSHGQGGTGELFFGEGSRLTVL.

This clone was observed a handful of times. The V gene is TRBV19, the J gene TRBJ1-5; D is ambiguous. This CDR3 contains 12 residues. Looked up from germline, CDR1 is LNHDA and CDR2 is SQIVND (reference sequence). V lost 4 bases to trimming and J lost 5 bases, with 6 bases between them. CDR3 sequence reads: CASSSRDQPQHF. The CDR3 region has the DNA TGTGCCAGTAGTAGTCGGGATCAGCCCCAGCATTTT.